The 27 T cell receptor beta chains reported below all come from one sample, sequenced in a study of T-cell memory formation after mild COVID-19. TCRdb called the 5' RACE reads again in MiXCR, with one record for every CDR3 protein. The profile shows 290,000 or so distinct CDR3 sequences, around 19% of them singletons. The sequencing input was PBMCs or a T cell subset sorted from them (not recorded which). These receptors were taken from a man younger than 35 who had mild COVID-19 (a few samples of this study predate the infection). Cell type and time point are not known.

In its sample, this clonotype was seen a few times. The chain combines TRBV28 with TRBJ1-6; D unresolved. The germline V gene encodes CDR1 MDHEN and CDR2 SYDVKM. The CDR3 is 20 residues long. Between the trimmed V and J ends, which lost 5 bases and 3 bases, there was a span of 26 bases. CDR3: CASSTSKSDPLMGYNSPLHF. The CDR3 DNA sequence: TGTGCCAGCAGTACAAGTAAATCGGACCCCCTTATGGGCTATAATTCACCCCTCCACTTT.

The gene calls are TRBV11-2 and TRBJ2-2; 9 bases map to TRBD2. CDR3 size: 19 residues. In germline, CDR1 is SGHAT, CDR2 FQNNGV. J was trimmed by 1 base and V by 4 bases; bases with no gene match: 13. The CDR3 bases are TGTGCCAGCAGCTCCGCCACGAGCGGGGGGCCATGGAACACCGGGGAGCTGTTTTTT. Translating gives CASSSATSGGPWNTGELFF.

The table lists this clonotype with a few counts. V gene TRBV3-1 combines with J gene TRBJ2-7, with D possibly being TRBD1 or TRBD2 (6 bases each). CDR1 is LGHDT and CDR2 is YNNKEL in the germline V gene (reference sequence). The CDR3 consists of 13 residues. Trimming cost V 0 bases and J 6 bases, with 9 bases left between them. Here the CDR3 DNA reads TGTGCCAGCAGCCAAGACAGGGGAGGCGAGCAGTACGTC. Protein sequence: CASSQDRGGEQYV.

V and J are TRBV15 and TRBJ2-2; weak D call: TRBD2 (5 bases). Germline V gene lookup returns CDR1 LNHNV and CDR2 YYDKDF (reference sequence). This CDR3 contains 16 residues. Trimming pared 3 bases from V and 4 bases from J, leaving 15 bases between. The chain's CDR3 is CATSSRGPLSTGELFF. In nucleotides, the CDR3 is TGTGCCACCAGCAGTCGAGGGCCCCTTAGCACCGGGGAGCTGTTTTTT.

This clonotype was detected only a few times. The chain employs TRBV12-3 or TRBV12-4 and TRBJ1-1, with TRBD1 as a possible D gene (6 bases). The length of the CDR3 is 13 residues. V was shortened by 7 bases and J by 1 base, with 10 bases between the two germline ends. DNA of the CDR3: TGTGCCAGCACCGAACAGGGGAACACTGAAGCTTTCTTT. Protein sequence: CASTEQGNTEAFF.

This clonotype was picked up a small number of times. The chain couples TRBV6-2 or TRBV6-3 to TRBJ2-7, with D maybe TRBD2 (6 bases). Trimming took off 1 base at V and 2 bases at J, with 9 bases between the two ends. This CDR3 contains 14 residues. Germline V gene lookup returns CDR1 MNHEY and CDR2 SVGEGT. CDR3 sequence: CASSYYRGTYEQYF. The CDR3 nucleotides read TGTGCCAGCAGTTACTACCGCGGGACCTACGAGCAGTACTTC.

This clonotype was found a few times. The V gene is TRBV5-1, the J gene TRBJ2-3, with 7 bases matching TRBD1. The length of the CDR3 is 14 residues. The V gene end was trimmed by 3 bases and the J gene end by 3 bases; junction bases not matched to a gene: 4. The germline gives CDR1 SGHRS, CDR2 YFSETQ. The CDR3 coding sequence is TGCGCCAGCAGCTGGACAGGTCCTACAGATACGCAGTATTTT. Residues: CASSWTGPTDTQYF.

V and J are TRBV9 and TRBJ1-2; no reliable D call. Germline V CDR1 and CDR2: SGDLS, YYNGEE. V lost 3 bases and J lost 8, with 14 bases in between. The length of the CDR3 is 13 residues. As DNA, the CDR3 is TGTGCCAGCAGCGAGTCCTTGATTCAAGGCTACACCTTC. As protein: CASSESLIQGYTF.

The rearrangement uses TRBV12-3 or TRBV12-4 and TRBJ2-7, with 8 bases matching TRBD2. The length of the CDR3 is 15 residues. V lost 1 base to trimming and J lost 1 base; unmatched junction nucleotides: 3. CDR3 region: CASSLVGGGSYEQYF. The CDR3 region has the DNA TGTGCCAGCAGTTTAGTCGGCGGGGGGTCCTACGAGCAGTACTTC.

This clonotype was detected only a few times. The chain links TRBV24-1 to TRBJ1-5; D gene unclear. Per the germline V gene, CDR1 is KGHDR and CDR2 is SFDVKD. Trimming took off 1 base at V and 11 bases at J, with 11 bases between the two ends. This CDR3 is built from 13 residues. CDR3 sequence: CATSDFGEQAQHF. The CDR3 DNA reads TGTGCCACCAGTGATTTCGGTGAGCAGGCCCAGCATTTT.

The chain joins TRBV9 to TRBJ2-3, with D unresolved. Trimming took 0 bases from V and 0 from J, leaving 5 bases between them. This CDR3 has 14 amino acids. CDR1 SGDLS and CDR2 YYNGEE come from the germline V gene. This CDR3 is CASSVDQSTDTQYF. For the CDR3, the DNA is TGTGCCAGCAGCGTAGATCAGAGCACAGATACGCAGTATTTT.

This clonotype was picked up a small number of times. The CDR3 nucleotides read TGTGCCAGCAGCACTCGGGGGGCAGCAGAGACCCAGTACTTC. Translation: CASSTRGAAETQYF. The chain joins TRBV7-8 to TRBJ2-5, with a weak D call TRBD2 (7 bases). Trimming stripped 5 bases from V and 4 bases from J, with 14 bases between. Germline loops: CDR1 SGHVS, CDR2 FQNEAQ. This CDR3 comprises 14 residues.

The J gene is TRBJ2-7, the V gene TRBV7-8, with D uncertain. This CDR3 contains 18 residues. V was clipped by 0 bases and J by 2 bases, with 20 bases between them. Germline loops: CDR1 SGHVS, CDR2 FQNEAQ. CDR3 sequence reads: CASSLARIGEARPYEQYF. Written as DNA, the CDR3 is TGTGCCAGCAGCTTAGCGAGGATTGGGGAAGCCCGTCCCTACGAGCAGTACTTC.

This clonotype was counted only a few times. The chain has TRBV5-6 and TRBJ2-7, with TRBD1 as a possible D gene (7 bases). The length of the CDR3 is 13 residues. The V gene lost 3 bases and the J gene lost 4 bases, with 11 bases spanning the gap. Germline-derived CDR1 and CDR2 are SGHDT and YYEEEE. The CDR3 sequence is CASSSQGRYEQYV. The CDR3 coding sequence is TGTGCCAGCAGCTCACAGGGGAGGTACGAGCAGTACGTC.

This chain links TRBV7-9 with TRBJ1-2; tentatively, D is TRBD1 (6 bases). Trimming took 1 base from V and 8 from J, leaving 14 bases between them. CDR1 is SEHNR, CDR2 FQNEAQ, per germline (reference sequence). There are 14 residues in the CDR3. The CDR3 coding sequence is TGTGCCAGCAGCTTAGTCGGCAGGGGTAACGGCTACACCTTC. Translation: CASSLVGRGNGYTF.

In nucleotides, the CDR3 is TGTGCCAGCAGATCCCAGGGGGTCATCTCCTACGAGCAGTACTTC. Its translation: CASRSQGVISYEQYF. The V gene is TRBV27, the J gene TRBJ2-7; 7 bases match TRBD1. The ends lost 6 bases at V and 0 bases at J; junction bases unmatched: 8. CDR1 is MNHEY, CDR2 SMNVEV, per germline (reference sequence). This CDR3 is 15 amino acids long.

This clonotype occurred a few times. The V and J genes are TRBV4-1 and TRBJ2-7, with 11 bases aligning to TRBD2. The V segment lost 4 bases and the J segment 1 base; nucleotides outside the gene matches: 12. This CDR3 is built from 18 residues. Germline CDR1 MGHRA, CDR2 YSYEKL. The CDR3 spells CASSRRAGSSGGSYEQYV. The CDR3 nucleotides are TGCGCCAGCAGCCGGCGGGCAGGGTCTAGCGGGGGGTCCTACGAGCAGTACGTC.

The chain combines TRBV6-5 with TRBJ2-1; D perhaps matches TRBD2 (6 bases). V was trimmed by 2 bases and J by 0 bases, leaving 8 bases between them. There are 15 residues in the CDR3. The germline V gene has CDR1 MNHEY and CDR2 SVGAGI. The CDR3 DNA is TGTGCCAGCAGTTACCGGGGGACCTCCTACAATGAGCAGTTCTTC. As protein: CASSYRGTSYNEQFF.

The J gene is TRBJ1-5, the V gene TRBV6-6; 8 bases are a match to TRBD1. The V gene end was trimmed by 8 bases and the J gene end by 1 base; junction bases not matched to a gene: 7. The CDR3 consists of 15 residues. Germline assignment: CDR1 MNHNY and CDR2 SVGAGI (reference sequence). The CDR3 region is CASFPRQGSNQPQHF. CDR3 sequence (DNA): TGTGCCAGCTTCCCTCGACAGGGGAGCAATCAGCCCCAGCATTTT.

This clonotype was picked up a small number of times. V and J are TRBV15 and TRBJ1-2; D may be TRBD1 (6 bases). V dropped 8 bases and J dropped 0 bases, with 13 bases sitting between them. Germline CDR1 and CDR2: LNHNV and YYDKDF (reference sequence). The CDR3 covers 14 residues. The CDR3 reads CATRGPGANYGYTF. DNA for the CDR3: TGTGCCACCCGAGGTCCAGGGGCTAACTATGGCTACACCTTC.

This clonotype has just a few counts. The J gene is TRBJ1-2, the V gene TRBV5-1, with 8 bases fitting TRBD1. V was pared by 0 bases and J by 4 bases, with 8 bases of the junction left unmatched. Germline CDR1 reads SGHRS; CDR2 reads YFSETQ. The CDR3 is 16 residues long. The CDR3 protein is CASSLVPDRASYGYTF. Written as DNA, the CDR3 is TGCGCCAGCAGCTTGGTCCCGGACAGGGCTTCCTATGGCTACACCTTC.

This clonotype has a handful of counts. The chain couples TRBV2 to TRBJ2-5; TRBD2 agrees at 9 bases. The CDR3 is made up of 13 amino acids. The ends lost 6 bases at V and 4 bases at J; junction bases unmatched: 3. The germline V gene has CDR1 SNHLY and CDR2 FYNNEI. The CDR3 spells CASRATSGETQYF. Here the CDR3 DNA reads TGTGCCAGCAGAGCGACTAGCGGAGAGACCCAGTACTTC.

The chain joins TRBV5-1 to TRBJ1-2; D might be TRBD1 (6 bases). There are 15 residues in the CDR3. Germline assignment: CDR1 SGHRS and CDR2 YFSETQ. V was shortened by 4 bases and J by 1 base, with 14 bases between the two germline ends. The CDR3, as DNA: TGCGCCAGCAGCGTTAGTGGAGGGGGTAACTATGGCTACACCTTC. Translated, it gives CASSVSGGGNYGYTF. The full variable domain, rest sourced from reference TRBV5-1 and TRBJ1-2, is KAGVTQTPRYLIKTRGQQVTLSCSPISGHRSVSWYQQTPGQGLQFLFEYFSETQRNKGNFPGRFSGRQFSNSRSEMNVSTLELGDSALYLCASSVSGGGNYGYTFGSGTRLTVV.

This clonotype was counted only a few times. DNA for the CDR3: TGTGCCAGCAGCCGACAGGGGGCGTCCACCCAAGAGACCCAGTACTTC. Translation: CASSRQGASTQETQYF. The V call is TRBV5-6, the J call TRBJ2-5; TRBD1 agrees at 10 bases. CDR1 is SGHDT and CDR2 is YYEEEE in the germline V gene. The CDR3 sequence is 16 residues long. Trimming removed 4 bases from V and 1 base from J; junction bases left unmatched: 7.

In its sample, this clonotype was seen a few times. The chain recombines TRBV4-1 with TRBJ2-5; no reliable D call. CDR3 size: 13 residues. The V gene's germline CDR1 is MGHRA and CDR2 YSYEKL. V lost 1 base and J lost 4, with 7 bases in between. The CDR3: CASSQGVRETQYF. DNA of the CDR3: TGCGCCAGCAGCCAAGGGGTCCGAGAGACCCAGTACTTC.

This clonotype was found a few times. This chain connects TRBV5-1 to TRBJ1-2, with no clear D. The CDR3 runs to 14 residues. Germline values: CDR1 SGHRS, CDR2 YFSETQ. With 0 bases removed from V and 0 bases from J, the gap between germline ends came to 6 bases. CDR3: CASSLARPNYGYTF. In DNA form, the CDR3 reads TGCGCCAGCAGCTTGGCTCGGCCTAACTATGGCTACACCTTC.

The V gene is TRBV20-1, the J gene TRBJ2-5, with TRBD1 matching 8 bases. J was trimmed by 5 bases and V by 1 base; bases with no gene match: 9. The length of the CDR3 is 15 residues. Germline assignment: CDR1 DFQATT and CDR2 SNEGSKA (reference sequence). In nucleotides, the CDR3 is TGCAGTGCTAGAGCCCGGGCAGGGGGCGGCGAGACCCAGTACTTC. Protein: CSARARAGGGETQYF.